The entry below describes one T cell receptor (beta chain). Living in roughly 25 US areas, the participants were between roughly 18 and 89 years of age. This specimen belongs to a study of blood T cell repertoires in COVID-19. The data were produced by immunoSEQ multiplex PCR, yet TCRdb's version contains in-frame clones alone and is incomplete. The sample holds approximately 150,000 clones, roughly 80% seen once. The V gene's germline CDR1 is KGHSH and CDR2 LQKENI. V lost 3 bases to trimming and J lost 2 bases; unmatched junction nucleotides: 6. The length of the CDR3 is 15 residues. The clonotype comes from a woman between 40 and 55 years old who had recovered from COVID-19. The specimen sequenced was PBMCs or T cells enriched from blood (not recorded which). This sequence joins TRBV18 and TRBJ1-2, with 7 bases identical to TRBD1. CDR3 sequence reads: CASSPGPGGNYGYTF. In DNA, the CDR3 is TGTGCCAGCTCACCGGGCCCAGGGGGGAACTATGGCTACACCTTC.